The rows below give T cell receptor beta chains drawn from one sample of a study of glioma-infiltrating T cells. A single record per CDR3 protein comes from TCRdb applying MiXCR to the multiplex PCR reads. The sample contains more than 110,000 distinct CDR3 sequences, about two fifths of which appear only once. The sample consisted of glioma tissue, nonneoplastic brain tissue, or PBMCs (not recorded which). These receptors came from a human donor with low-grade glioma or glioblastoma, undergoing nonglioma brain surgery, or in good health (not recorded which). Both conserved end residues are part of each CDR3.

v_gene: TRBV2
CDR3aa: CASSEDVVQSGYTF

v_gene: TRBV6-1
CDR3aa: CASSLTSGVGEQFF

v_gene: TRBV20-1
CDR3aa: CSARVGRGRETQYF

v_gene: TRBV6-1
CDR3aa: CASSHPGQGSGYEQYF

v_gene: TRBV20-1
CDR3aa: CSARDTGIANYGYTF

v_gene: TRBV4-2
CDR3aa: CASSQEGSGANVLTF

v_gene: TRBV20-1
CDR3aa: CSARPGTVNTEAFF

v_gene: TRBV6-2/TRBV6-3
CDR3aa: CASSLGRTGNTEAFF

v_gene: TRBV7-2
CDR3aa: CASSLTPEEGSLHEQYF

v_gene: TRBV7-2
CDR3aa: CASSLGGQQETQYF

v_gene: TRBV12-3/TRBV12-4
CDR3aa: CASSLWQSSTDTQYF

v_gene: TRBV7-2
CDR3aa: CASSQDAPTGKLFF

v_gene: TRBV7-2
CDR3aa: CASTLNNEQFF

v_gene: TRBV6-2/TRBV6-3
CDR3aa: CASSYFISNTEAFF

v_gene: TRBV28
CDR3aa: CASSSWGTSGRGEQYF

v_gene: TRBV6-6
CDR3aa: CASSYSTGELFF

v_gene: TRBV4-1
CDR3aa: CASSQDLGSPNYNEQFF

v_gene: TRBV7-3
CDR3aa: CASSSTGTNQETQYF

v_gene: TRBV20-1
CDR3aa: CSASRQGNQPQHF

v_gene: TRBV28
CDR3aa: CASSLPGGAGYTF

v_gene: TRBV5-1
CDR3aa: CASSPGYGYNEQFF

v_gene: TRBV27
CDR3aa: CASSANNEQFF

v_gene: TRBV2
CDR3aa: CASTPHVAAVNYGYTF

v_gene: TRBV10-3
CDR3aa: CAISVVQLETQYF

v_gene: TRBV6-1
CDR3aa: CASNGLAGLRYNEQFF

v_gene: TRBV4-1
CDR3aa: CASSPRSSGGASETQYF

v_gene: TRBV27
CDR3aa: CASSLTQGWADTDTQYF

v_gene: TRBV4-3
CDR3aa: CASSQDPRYGYTF

v_gene: TRBV6-2/TRBV6-3
CDR3aa: CASRRDGGRNEQYF

v_gene: TRBV20-1
CDR3aa: CSASPGGSNQPQHF

v_gene: TRBV6-1
CDR3aa: CASSPTGDEQYF

v_gene: TRBV18
CDR3aa: CASSPPYLAGGPRKETQYF

v_gene: TRBV7-2
CDR3aa: CASSPRQIYNEQFF

v_gene: TRBV18
CDR3aa: CASSPFSDGQETQYF

v_gene: TRBV12-5
CDR3aa: CASGLGGTYEQYF

v_gene: TRBV20-1
CDR3aa: CSARYRSYNEQFF

v_gene: TRBV6-5
CDR3aa: CASSYLLGTVNYGYTF

v_gene: TRBV19
CDR3aa: CASSSSGGEETQYF

v_gene: TRBV7-6
CDR3aa: CASSSGQGNEQYF

v_gene: TRBV18
CDR3aa: CASSPTGLNYEQYF

v_gene: TRBV6-1
CDR3aa: CASRLARTGELFF

v_gene: TRBV4-1
CDR3aa: CASSQDPPGNNSPLHF

v_gene: TRBV27
CDR3aa: CASTPLNTDTQYF

v_gene: TRBV5-1
CDR3aa: CASSLVPPNEQFF

v_gene: TRBV25-1
CDR3aa: CASSESRGPVTTGELFF

v_gene: TRBV6-2/TRBV6-3
CDR3aa: CASRAPWDSEAFF

v_gene: TRBV6-1
CDR3aa: CASSPGGRRAYEQYF